This paragraph covers one T cell receptor (beta chain) sequence. Profiling relied on immunoSEQ multiplex PCR, and the TCRdb table lists in-frame clones only, not all of them. The data show 2,500,000 or so clones, roughly 92% seen once. This entry belongs to a study of shared clonotypes between healthy human individuals. There are 17 residues in the CDR3. The V gene lost 0 bases and the J gene lost 8 bases, with 22 bases spanning the gap. CDR1 is ENHRY and CDR2 is SYGVKD in the germline V gene. The sequencing input was naive CD4+ T cells sorted from blood. Subset defined: CD45RA+ positively selected. The clonotype was recovered from a man between 18 and 35 years old in good health. V usage is TRBV10-3 and J usage is TRBJ1-2; D is possibly TRBD1 (5 bases). The CDR3 DNA reads TGTGCCATCAGTGAGTCGAGGGGCAAGGAGGCGAGGGACGGCTACACCTTC. This gives the protein CAISESRGKEARDGYTF.